These 17 T cell receptor beta chains came from one sample sequenced in a study of T-cell reconstitution after alpha-beta-depleted transplantation in children. Unique molecular identifiers were used to barcode this TCRbeta library. TCRdb reanalysed the PCR reads using MiXCR and keeps one entry per CDR3 protein. The sample has 200,000 to 250,000 distinct CDR3 sequences; around 7.7% are singletons. Sequenced here: PBMCs, mostly from graft donor cells, sampled 360 days after TCRalphabeta/CD19-depleted stem cell transplant. The source of these receptors is a male patient aged 2-9 years who had a stem cell transplant for acute myeloid leukemia, so the T cells may come from the graft donor.

This clonotype has only a few counts. V gene TRBV5-6 combines with J gene TRBJ1-6; no firm D call. From germline, CDR1 is SGHDT and CDR2 YYEEEE. V was cut by 4 bases and J by 0 bases, with 8 bases left in between. The length of the CDR3 is 15 residues. For the CDR3, the DNA is TGTGCCAGCAGCGTTGATGTCTCCTATAATTCACCCCTCCACTTT. Translating it yields CASSVDVSYNSPLHF.

The chain combines TRBV20-1 with TRBJ2-1; unclear D gene. This CDR3 comprises 14 residues. Germline V gene sequence: CDR1 DFQATT, CDR2 SNEGSKA (reference sequence). The V end was cut by 1 base, the J end by 4 bases, with 11 bases between. CDR3 in DNA: TGCAGTGCTAGAGGGGTAGGGCCATACAATGAGCAGTTCTTC. Its translation is CSARGVGPYNEQFF.

The sample holds a few counts of this clonotype. The chain carries TRBV9 and TRBJ2-4, with 10 bases that match TRBD1. The CDR3 is made up of 18 amino acids. The V gene end was trimmed by 1 base and the J gene end by 1 base; junction bases not matched to a gene: 8. Germline V gene lookup returns CDR1 SGDLS and CDR2 YYNGEE. The CDR3 DNA is TGTGCCAGCAGCGTACAAGACAGGGGGCCTACGGCCAAAAACATTCAGTACTTC. It is translated as CASSVQDRGPTAKNIQYF.

This clonotype has ten or more counts. The chain carries TRBV5-1 and TRBJ2-7; weak D call: TRBD2 (5 bases). Germline CDR1 SGHRS, CDR2 YFSETQ. The ends were cut back, 1 base at V and 3 bases at J, with 17 bases in the middle. The CDR3 length is 16 residues. The CDR3 coding sequence is TGCGCCAGCAGCTTGAAGCAGAAAGACTATCGCTACGAGCAGTACTTC. Amino acids: CASSLKQKDYRYEQYF.

This clonotype came up a few times. The V gene is TRBV7-2, the J gene TRBJ2-4; D may be TRBD2 (5 bases). Germline CDR1 SGHTA, CDR2 FQGNSA. V dropped 2 bases and J dropped 3 bases, with 14 bases sitting between them. This CDR3 has 16 amino acids. The CDR3 here is CASSLRSRVGKNIQYF. In nucleotides, the CDR3 is TGTGCCAGCAGCTTAAGGTCGAGGGTGGGCAAAAACATTCAGTACTTC.

The chain recombines TRBV5-1 with TRBJ1-2; 10 bases are shared with TRBD1. Looked up from germline, CDR1 is SGHRS and CDR2 is YFSETQ. The J segment lost 8 bases and the V segment lost 5 bases, leaving 6 bases of the junction unmatched. This CDR3 spans 13 amino acids. CDR3 loop: CASSPDRGPGYTF. The CDR3 bases are TGCGCCAGCAGTCCCGACAGGGGGCCCGGCTACACCTTC.

The chain combines TRBV7-8 with TRBJ2-2; weak D call: TRBD2 (6 bases). The CDR3 runs to 15 residues. Looked up from germline, CDR1 is SGHVS and CDR2 is FQNEAQ. V lost 2 bases and J 0 bases, leaving 7 bases between the germline ends. The CDR3 nucleotides are TGTGCCAGCAGCTTACTAGCGACGAACACCGGGGAGCTGTTTTTT. Protein sequence: CASSLLATNTGELFF.

This clonotype was counted at least ten times. This sequence joins TRBV9 and TRBJ2-1, with 7 bases matching TRBD1. V trimming: 3 bases; J trimming: 5 bases; junction bases outside the gene matches: 5. CDR1 is SGDLS and CDR2 is YYNGEE in the germline V gene. The CDR3 extends over 14 amino acids. The CDR3 bases are TGTGCCAGCAGCGCGGGACAGAACAACAATGAGCAGTTCTTC. It translates to CASSAGQNNNEQFF.

The chain recombines TRBV18 with TRBJ2-5, with D perhaps matching TRBD2 (5 bases). V gave up 0 bases and J gave up 10 bases, with 9 bases separating them. Germline lookup yields CDR1 KGHSH and CDR2 LQKENI. The CDR3 has 12 amino acids. This CDR3 reads CASSPPNEGQYF. The CDR3 coding sequence is TGTGCCAGCTCACCACCGAATGAGGGCCAGTACTTC.

This clonotype was observed a handful of times. V is TRBV6-5 and J is TRBJ2-7, with 8 bases matching TRBD2. The V gene end was trimmed by 0 bases and the J gene end by 5 bases; junction bases not matched to a gene: 9. Germline V gene sequence: CDR1 MNHEY, CDR2 SVGAGI. The CDR3 spans 16 residues. The CDR3 region is CASSYSQIAGFHEQYV. Written as DNA, the CDR3 is TGTGCCAGCAGTTACTCGCAGATAGCGGGATTCCACGAGCAGTACGTC.

The chain joins TRBV5-1 to TRBJ1-2; TRBD1 matches at 9 bases. The CDR3 spans 16 residues. CDR1 is SGHRS and CDR2 is YFSETQ in the germline V gene. Trimming cost V 1 base and J 4 bases; bases outside gene matches: 8. The chain's CDR3 is CASSLPDGTGIYGYTF. CDR3 nucleotides: TGCGCCAGCAGCTTGCCAGACGGGACAGGGATCTATGGCTACACCTTC.

This clonotype was seen only a few times. The J gene is TRBJ1-1, the V gene TRBV10-3; 7 bases map to TRBD1. The ends lost 6 bases at V and 7 bases at J; junction bases unmatched: 17. The CDR3 has 16 amino acids. Germline values: CDR1 ENHRY, CDR2 SYGVKD. CDR3 region: CAISIDRVAWEGEAFF. CDR3 in DNA: TGTGCCATCAGCATCGACAGGGTCGCTTGGGAAGGTGAAGCTTTCTTT.

With regard to this clonotype: Its ends do not fully match the called genes, so a read error is possible. J is TRBJ2-5 and V is TRBV7-7; 9 bases align to TRBD1. The germline gives CDR1 SSHAT, CDR2 FNYEAQ (reference sequence). CDR3 length: 15 amino acids. The CDR3 reads CASSPDRGWSETQYF. The CDR3 bases are TGTGCTAGCAGCCCGGACAGGGGATGGTCAGAGACCCAGTACTTC.

There are a few counts of this clonotype. J is TRBJ2-5 and V is TRBV4-2; 8 bases agree with TRBD2. The CDR3 totals 17 residues. From germline, CDR1 is LGHNA and CDR2 YNFKEQ. J lost 1 base, V lost 1 base, and 8 bases had no gene match. The CDR3 DNA follows: TGTGCCAGCAGCCAAGGGGGAGCGAGCGGGGGCCAAGAGACCCAGTACTTC. It encodes CASSQGGASGGQETQYF.

The chain joins TRBV18 to TRBJ1-6; TRBD1 matches at 7 bases. V dropped 2 bases and J dropped 7; count of bases not matched to a gene: 11. CDR1 is KGHSH and CDR2 is LQKENI in the germline V gene. The CDR3 spans 17 residues. The CDR3 DNA follows: TGTGCCAGCTCACCATTCGACACGACAGGGTCAAATTCACCCCTCCACTTT. This encodes CASSPFDTTGSNSPLHF.

There are a few counts of this clonotype. The rearrangement links TRBV4-3 to TRBJ2-1; TRBD2 matches at 13 bases. The length of the CDR3 is 17 residues. Germline assignment: CDR1 LGHNA and CDR2 YSLEER. After removal of 0 bases from V and 9 bases from J, the junction contained 8 bases not matched to a gene. CDR3 bases: TGCGCCAGCAGCCAAGATAGTGGACTAGCGGGAGTATTTGAGCAGTTCTTC. It encodes CASSQDSGLAGVFEQFF.

This chain links TRBV15 with TRBJ2-1, with 7 bases matching TRBD1. From germline, CDR1 is LNHNV and CDR2 YYDKDF (reference sequence). V was clipped by 3 bases and J by 6 bases; unmatched bases: 5. This CDR3 is 14 amino acids long. The CDR3 sequence: CATSSARGPNEQFF. Here the CDR3 DNA reads TGTGCCACCAGCAGTGCAAGGGGGCCCAATGAGCAGTTCTTC.